This T cell receptor (beta chain) was found in a study of somatic mutations in cytotoxic T cells in rheumatoid arthritis (dated by TCRdb to 2016 to 2017). Study-level background: Before any treatment started and right after they were diagnosed, patients gave peripheral blood samples (under 32 ml EDTA). For 60 or so rheumatoid arthritis patients and more than 15 healthy controls, TCRB deep sequencing was carried out. Some T-cell populations stained with V beta antibodies were sorted by flow on a FACSAria II or Sony SH800 to nearly 100% purity, with sorted V beta1+ cells additionally subjected to TCRB sequencing. The median ages of the patient and control groups were essentially identical. Whether expanded CD8+ T-cell clones in untreated, newly diagnosed rheumatoid arthritis carry somatic mutations was the study question, and clonality was characterized with TCRB deep sequencing. Paper-wide results and their limitations: In patients, CD8+ clonality rose with age (Spearman r ~ 0.47), which was not the case in healthy controls. In about an eighth of the 65 patients the largest CD8+ clone exceeded 20% of CD8+ cells, and several identical CD8+ TCRB sequences were shared between blood and synovial fluid. The slight TRBV07 underrepresentation in patients was not adjusted for multiple comparisons. The expanded CD8+ clones had unknown antigen targets, and not appearing in virus-specific databases did not rule out that they were virus-specific. CD8+ T-cell clonality in rheumatoid arthritis patients was not significantly different from that in age-matched healthy controls.

This clone was counted between two and nine times. This receptor's antigen is unknown. No per-base quality is available; no much larger clone lies one base away. Flow cytometry confirmed the purity of CD4+ and CD8+ cells that had been isolated by positive magnetic bead selection on an AutoMACS. A TCR V beta antibody panel was used in flow cytometry to screen first for clonal expansions, which were then characterized by TCRB deep sequencing of sorted CD8+ fractions. Ficoll-Paque PLUS density gradient separation was used to isolate peripheral blood mononuclear cells. DNA from CD4-enriched, CD8-enriched or PBMC samples was extracted using Nucleospin Tissue or Tissue XS kits and then quantified on a Qubit 2.0 fluorometer. CDR1 is given as MDHEN and CDR2 as SYDVKM, both from the germline V gene. Reading from cysteine to phenylalanine, the CDR3 counts 16 amino acids. Kept here is only the CDR3 DNA, which spans 48 bases and is read in frame from base 1. Trimming removed 3 bases from V and 2 bases from J, leaving 17 bases between the germline ends.

Sequencing of TCRB CDR3 was done on genomic DNA with the immunoSEQ assay. In the original analysis: Published virus-specific TCRB sequences were compared with patient CD8+ clones larger than 1%, and only a few matches were found. The analyses included only productive TCRB rearrangements. Defining a clone by its unique TCRB CDR3 sequence, the study calculated clonality as a productive clonality index derived from Shannon entropy. Repertoire overlap between two samples was calculated from the template counts of each clone relative to total templates per sample. Flow cytometry-measured V-gene usage correlated with V-gene usage from TCRB sequencing, with a Spearman r of roughly 0.56. In TCRdb, the immuneACCESS table is reduced to in-frame sequences with V and J assigned. These tables do not hold every clone; where another copy was compared, an unresolved V gene accounts for under half, and the others remain unexplained. V, J and clone size are taken as reported in that table, and D and trimming were inferred from the DNA itself. The sample table holds about 19,000 clones, of which about three quarters were seen once. Jointly, the top ten make up roughly 30% of the sample.

This chain is built from TRBV28 and TRBJ2-7; the D call could be TRBD1 or TRBD2, with each sharing 5 bases. The sequence came from an adult with rheumatoid arthritis. Sequences were obtained from CD8+ T cells sorted from blood. DNA sequence: TGTGCCAGCAGTTTGGGGGTGGAGATTACGACCTACGAGCAGTACTTC. Its amino acids are CASSLGVEITTYEQYF. Where the CDR3 stops, the reference TRBV28 and TRBJ2-7 genes take over; the full variable domain is DVKVTQSSRYLVKRTGEKVFLECVQDMDHENMFWYRQDPGLGLRLIYFSYDVKMKEKGDIPEGYSVSREKKERFSLILESASTNQTSMYLCASSLGVEITTYEQYFGPGTRLTVT.